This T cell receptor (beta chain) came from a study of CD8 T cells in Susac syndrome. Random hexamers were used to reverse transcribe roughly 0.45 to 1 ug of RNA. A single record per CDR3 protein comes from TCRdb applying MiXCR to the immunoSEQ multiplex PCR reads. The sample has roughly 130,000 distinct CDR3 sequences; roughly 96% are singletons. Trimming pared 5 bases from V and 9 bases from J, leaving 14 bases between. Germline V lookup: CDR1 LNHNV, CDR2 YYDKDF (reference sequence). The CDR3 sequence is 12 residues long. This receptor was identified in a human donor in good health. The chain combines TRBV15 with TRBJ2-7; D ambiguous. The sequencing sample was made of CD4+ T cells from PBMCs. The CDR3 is CATSGVSGVQYF. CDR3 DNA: TGTGCCACCAGCGGAGTGAGTGGGGTGCAGTACTTC.